This T cell receptor (beta chain) was identified during a study of graft-versus-host responses after intestinal transplantation. Study-wide background: Recipients received multivisceral, liver-intestinal, or isolated intestinal transplants. Recipients were all induced with anti-thymocyte globulin, then given tacrolimus and steroids for 3 to 4 years. General study points: Within the allografts of patients who had graft-donor T cell macrochimerism, graft-versus-host to host-versus-graft clonal ratios were high. The recipient marrow held GvH clones, and some of them showed up first in ileum or blood.

The repertoire was sequenced with immunoSEQ multiplex PCR; TCRdb's copy has only in-frame clones and lacks some. The sample shows about 120,000 clones, 93% of them seen only once. As concerns this clone: Antigen specificity is unknown.

This CDR3 is built from 11 residues. The germline V and J ends were trimmed by 2 bases and 6 bases, with 5 bases remaining between them. CDR1 is MNHNY, CDR2 SVGAGI, per germline (reference sequence). The sequence came from a human donor who was the organ donor for an intestinal transplant. The chain couples TRBV6-6 to TRBJ2-7; D remains ambiguous. This sample comprised unstimulated CD8+ T cells sorted from spleen or lymph node cells, obtained before transplant. The CDR3 sequence is CASSYLGEQYF. In DNA form, the CDR3 reads TGTGCCAGCAGTTACCTGGGCGAGCAGTACTTC.